Presented here are 28 T cell receptor beta chains from one specimen sequenced in a study of OX40 agonist ivuxolimab in advanced cancers. Library generation was performed with the immunoSEQ multiplex PCR assay. The clones in this table, taken by TCRdb from immuneACCESS, are in-frame only. Not every clone is retained; where verified, under half of the shortfall comes from an unresolved V gene, and the cause of the rest is unknown. The table for this sample lists approximately 70,000 clones; about 93% of them were counted only once. The ten top clones hold 0.44% of the sample. This sample comprised CD4+ or CD8+ T cells sorted from blood, obtained in a trial of the OX40 agonist ivuxolimab. The receptors shown here come from an adult with an advanced solid tumor such as melanoma, head and neck, liver or kidney cancer.

The chain employs TRBV18 and TRBJ1-1; weak D call: TRBD1 (5 bases). V was pared by 6 bases and J by 2 bases, with 16 bases between. CDR3 length: 15 amino acids. Germline V gene lookup returns CDR1 KGHSH and CDR2 LQKENI. The CDR3 here is CASSLTAQGNTEAFF. CDR3 DNA: TGTGCCAGCTCTCTTACAGCTCAGGGAAACACTGAAGCTTTCTTT.

This clone was detected only once. The chain recombines TRBV21-1 with TRBJ2-3; TRBD2, the table's D call, lacks a check against the DNA. TRBV21-1 is annotated as a pseudogene. This CDR3 has 15 amino acids. The CDR3 region is CASTRDSGLTDTQYF. In DNA form, the CDR3 reads TGTGCCAGCACCCGGGACTCGGGGCTTACAGATACGCAGTATTTT.

This clone was detected only once. The CDR3 loop is CAISGTGDPSGANVLTF. CDR3 sequence (DNA): TGTGCCATCAGTGGGACAGGGGATCCCTCTGGGGCCAACGTCCTGACTTTC. This chain uses TRBV10-3 with TRBJ2-6, with 9 positions matching TRBD1. The length of the CDR3 is 17 residues. V lost 4 bases to trimming and J lost 0 bases; unmatched junction nucleotides: 4. Germline CDR1 is ENHRY and CDR2 is SYGVKD.

In nucleotides, the CDR3 is TGTGCCAGCAGTTACGGACGGCAGGCCTACGAGCAGTACTTC. This encodes CASSYGRQAYEQYF. The chain employs TRBV27 and TRBJ2-7, with D unclear. The CDR3 runs to 14 residues. Between the trimmed V and J ends, which lost 4 bases and 2 bases, there was a span of 12 bases. Germline loops: CDR1 MNHEY, CDR2 SMNVEV (reference sequence).

The V gene is TRBV7-2, the J gene TRBJ2-7; 8 nucleotides match TRBD2. J was trimmed by 5 bases and V by 2 bases; bases with no gene match: 8. Germline V lookup: CDR1 SGHTA, CDR2 FQGNSA. CDR3 length equals 15 residues. CDR3: CASSLNGRAKNEQYF. CDR3 nucleotides: TGTGCCAGCAGCTTAAACGGGAGGGCGAAGAACGAGCAGTACTTC.

The V and J genes are TRBV2 and TRBJ2-2, with D possibly being TRBD2 (6 bases). Looked up from germline, CDR1 is SNHLY and CDR2 is FYNNEI. V was cut by 6 bases and J by 1 base, with 9 bases left in between. This CDR3 spans 14 amino acids. The CDR3 nucleotides are TGTGCCAGCAGGGGCGGGGAGAACACCGGGGAGCTGTTTTTT. Its protein is CASRGGENTGELFF.

The CDR3 region has the DNA TGTGCCAGCAGTGAGGGACAGCACAGCAATCAGCCCCAGCATTTT. Its translation: CASSEGQHSNQPQHF. The genes are TRBV27 and TRBJ1-5; TRBD1 agrees at 7 bases. Germline CDR1 and CDR2: MNHEY and SMNVEV (reference sequence). This CDR3 is 15 amino acids long. After removal of 5 bases from V and 1 base from J, the junction contained 5 bases not matched to a gene.

The chain is built from TRBV19 and TRBJ1-4, with D possibly TRBD1 on 5 matching bases. Trimming removed 5 bases from V and 5 bases from J, with 18 bases in between. CDR1 is LNHDA, CDR2 SQIVND, per germline (reference sequence). The CDR3 runs 16 residues. In DNA form, the CDR3 reads TGTGCCAGTAGTCGCCCCTCAGGGAGGGGCAATGAAAAACTGTTTTTT. This translates into CASSRPSGRGNEKLFF.

The chain carries TRBV7-7 and TRBJ2-7; D tentatively fits TRBD1 or TRBD2 (6 bases each). Germline lookup yields CDR1 SSHAT and CDR2 FNYEAQ (reference sequence). The CDR3 contains 13 residues. V lost 5 bases, J lost 4 bases, and 12 bases lay in between. The DNA for the CDR3 is TGTGCCAGCAGCGCCGGGGGCGGTTACGAGCAGTACTTC. Translation: CASSAGGGYEQYF.

CDR3 nucleotide sequence: TGTGCCAGCAGCTTAGCCGCAAAAGAGCAGTTCTTC. Protein: CASSLAAKEQFF. The J gene is TRBJ2-1, the V gene TRBV7-2; no clear D gene. V dropped 0 bases and J dropped 10 bases, with 7 bases sitting between them. The CDR3 totals 12 residues. The V gene's germline CDR1 is SGHTA and CDR2 FQGNSA.

The chain carries TRBV18 and TRBJ2-1; perhaps TRBD2 as D (6 bases). V lost 6 bases and J 5 bases, leaving 14 bases between the germline ends. CDR3 length: 14 amino acids. The germline CDR1 and CDR2 sequences are KGHSH and LQKENI. The CDR3 spells CASSSTGGDNEQFF. DNA of the CDR3: TGTGCCAGCTCCTCCACCGGCGGGGACAATGAGCAGTTCTTC.

CDR3 amino acids: CASSIGAWETQYF. The CDR3 DNA sequence: TGTGCCAGTAGTATCGGAGCATGGGAGACCCAGTACTTC. V is TRBV19 and J is TRBJ2-5, with D unresolved. V gave up 3 bases and J gave up 5 bases, with 10 bases separating them. The germline V gene has CDR1 LNHDA and CDR2 SQIVND (reference sequence). The CDR3 covers 13 residues.

This clone came up once. The chain carries TRBV10-3 and TRBJ1-3; D remains unclear. Trimming stripped 0 bases from V and 2 bases from J, with 14 bases between. This CDR3 comprises 17 residues. CDR1 ENHRY and CDR2 SYGVKD come from the germline V gene. The CDR3 coding sequence is TGTGCCATCAGTGAGTCGGGAGCGCAAGGCGCTGGAAACACCATATATTTT. Amino acids: CAISESGAQGAGNTIYF.

V and J are TRBV27 and TRBJ1-2; unclear D gene. The V end lost 2 bases, the J end lost 4 bases, and 8 bases lay between the germline ends. The CDR3 loop spans 13 amino acids. In germline, CDR1 is MNHEY, CDR2 SMNVEV (reference sequence). The CDR3 region is CASSLKGSYGYTF. In DNA, the CDR3 is TGTGCCAGCAGTTTAAAGGGCAGCTATGGCTACACCTTC.

This clone was seen just once. The rearrangement links TRBV5-6 to TRBJ2-2, with D unclear. This CDR3 has 12 amino acids. Germline lookup yields CDR1 SGHDT and CDR2 YYEEEE. The V end was cut by 0 bases, the J end by 6 bases, with 3 bases between. CDR3 in DNA: TGTGCCAGCAGCTTGGTTCCCGGGGAGCTGTTTTTT. Translating gives CASSLVPGELFF.

The chain carries TRBV4-1 and TRBJ2-5; TRBD2 might be the D (5 bases). The end of the DNA fits TRBJ2-7 better, so the J call may be wrong. This CDR3 is built from 17 residues. CDR1 is MGHRA and CDR2 is YSYEKL in the germline V gene. CDR3 loop: CASSLLPSGGSAYEQYF. The CDR3 DNA follows: TGCGCCAGCAGCCTTCTCCCCTCGGGTGGGAGCGCCTACGAGCAGTACTTC.

The chain has TRBV28 and TRBJ2-1; D unresolved. Trimming stripped 3 bases from V and 6 bases from J, with 9 bases between. The germline CDR1 and CDR2 sequences are MDHEN and SYDVKM. This CDR3 comprises 13 residues. Here the CDR3 reads CASSFGPANEQFF. CDR3 DNA: TGTGCCAGCAGTTTTGGACCTGCCAATGAGCAGTTCTTC. The whole variable domain, filled in from reference TRBV28 and TRBJ2-1, reads DVKVTQSSRYLVKRTGEKVFLECVQDMDHENMFWYRQDPGLGLRLIYFSYDVKMKEKGDIPEGYSVSREKKERFSLILESASTNQTSMYLCASSFGPANEQFFGPGTRLTVL.

The chain recombines TRBV7-2 with TRBJ1-2; D not resolved. V was clipped by 1 base and J by 4 bases, with 10 bases between them. Germline CDR1 reads SGHTA; CDR2 reads FQGNSA. The CDR3 is 14 amino acids. Here the CDR3 reads CASSLDVTFYGYTF. The DNA for the CDR3 is TGTGCCAGCAGCTTAGATGTCACCTTCTATGGCTACACCTTC.

This clone was observed a handful of times. Other DNA sequences in the sample encode the same CDR3. The genes are TRBV6-1 and TRBJ1-1, with D unresolved. This CDR3 has 14 amino acids. V was shortened by 1 base and J by 0 bases, with 6 bases between the two germline ends. Germline-derived CDR1 and CDR2 are MNHNS and SASEGT. The CDR3 reads CASSEGGLNTEAFF. CDR3 in DNA: TGTGCCAGCAGTGAAGGCGGCCTGAACACTGAAGCTTTCTTT.

The gene calls are TRBV19 and TRBJ2-7; D not resolved. Trimming removed 3 bases from V and 3 bases from J, with 9 bases in between. The CDR3 has 13 amino acids. CDR1 is LNHDA, CDR2 SQIVND, per germline (reference sequence). The DNA for the CDR3 is TGTGCCAGTAGTATCCAGACCCGCTACGAGCAGTACTTC. Its protein is CASSIQTRYEQYF.

This chain connects TRBV19 to TRBJ2-2; TRBD2 is a possible D gene (5 bases). Germline V lookup: CDR1 LNHDA, CDR2 SQIVND (reference sequence). This CDR3 region has 16 residues. Trimming shortened V by 4 bases and J by 0 bases, and 12 bases separated the two germline ends. This CDR3 is CASSKERVSNTGELFF. Written as DNA, the CDR3 is TGTGCCAGTAGTAAGGAGAGGGTATCGAACACCGGGGAGCTGTTTTTT.

The V gene is TRBV5-1, the J gene TRBJ2-3, with TRBD2 identical over 10 bases. From germline, CDR1 is SGHRS and CDR2 YFSETQ. The junction had 5 bases not matched to a gene; V was cut back by 3 bases and J by 4 bases. The CDR3 runs 15 residues. This CDR3 reads CASSSLAGVADTQYF. The CDR3 nucleotides are TGCGCCAGCAGCTCTCTAGCGGGAGTGGCAGATACGCAGTATTTT.

This clone was counted a single time. The chain links TRBV15 to TRBJ2-3; D is possibly TRBD2 (7 bases). The CDR3 is 16 amino acids. Germline CDR1 and CDR2: LNHNV and YYDKDF (reference sequence). Trimming removed 4 bases from V and 3 bases from J, with 17 bases in between. This chain's CDR3 is CATSTYWGGATDTQYF. The CDR3 DNA follows: TGTGCCACCAGCACCTACTGGGGGGGGGCGACAGATACGCAGTATTTT.

The V call is TRBV27, the J call TRBJ2-5; D unclear. The CDR3 contains 14 residues. CDR1 MNHEY and CDR2 SMNVEV come from the germline V gene (reference sequence). Trimming left V 3 bases short and J 2 bases short, with 10 bases between. This chain's CDR3 is CASSLRSRQETQYF. Here the CDR3 DNA reads TGTGCCAGCAGTTTGCGGAGCCGACAAGAGACCCAGTACTTC.

The rearrangement links TRBV19 to TRBJ2-5; TRBD2 matches at 7 bases. V trimming: 7 bases; J trimming: 8 bases; junction bases outside the gene matches: 16. Germline V gives CDR1 LNHDA, CDR2 SQIVND (reference sequence). This CDR3 has 15 residues. The CDR3 DNA follows: TGTGCCAGTACCTCGGGGGGTGGGGACCGGAGAACCCAGTACTTC. Translation: CASTSGGGDRRTQYF. Full variable domain (outside the CDR3, taken from reference TRBV19 and TRBJ2-5): DGGITQSPKYLFRKEGQNVTLSCEQNLNHDAMYWYRQDPGQGLRLIYYSQIVNDFQKGDIAEGYSVSREKKESFPLTVTSAQKNPTAFYLCASTSGGGDRRTQYFGPGTRLLVL.

The chain links TRBV9 to TRBJ2-7; 10 nucleotides align to TRBD2. Germline assignment: CDR1 SGDLS and CDR2 YYNGEE. J lost 0 bases, V lost 3 bases, and 9 bases had no gene match. The CDR3 extends over 17 amino acids. The DNA of the CDR3 is TGTGCCAGCAGCGCGAATCCCGGGACTAGCGACTCCTACGAGCAGTACTTC. Encoded protein: CASSANPGTSDSYEQYF. The variable domain in full, completed from reference TRBV9 and TRBJ2-7, reads DSGVTQTPKHLITATGQRVTLRCSPRSGDLSVYWYQQSLDQGLQFLIQYYNGEERAKGNILERFSAQQFPDLHSELNLSSLELGDSALYFCASSANPGTSDSYEQYFGPGTRLTVT.

This chain joins TRBV10-2 and TRBJ2-5, with 13 bases lining up with TRBD2. This CDR3 has 16 residues. Germline CDR1 is WSHSY and CDR2 is SAAADI. V shed 6 bases and J 3 bases; nucleotides not matched to a gene: 7. CDR3 sequence (DNA): TGCGCCAGCAGGAACGGACTAGCGGGGGAAGAAGAGACCCAGTACTTC. Residues: CASRNGLAGEEETQYF.

This clone was observed once. The DNA for the CDR3 is TGTGCCTGGAAGGAGACAGGGACTTCTGGAAACACCATATATTTT. This codes for CAWKETGTSGNTIYF. The V call is TRBV30, the J call TRBJ1-3, with TRBD1 matching 7 bases. The V and J ends lost 4 bases and 1 base, in that order; junction bases with no gene match: 7. This CDR3 has 15 residues. In germline, CDR1 is GTSNPN, CDR2 SVGIG (reference sequence).